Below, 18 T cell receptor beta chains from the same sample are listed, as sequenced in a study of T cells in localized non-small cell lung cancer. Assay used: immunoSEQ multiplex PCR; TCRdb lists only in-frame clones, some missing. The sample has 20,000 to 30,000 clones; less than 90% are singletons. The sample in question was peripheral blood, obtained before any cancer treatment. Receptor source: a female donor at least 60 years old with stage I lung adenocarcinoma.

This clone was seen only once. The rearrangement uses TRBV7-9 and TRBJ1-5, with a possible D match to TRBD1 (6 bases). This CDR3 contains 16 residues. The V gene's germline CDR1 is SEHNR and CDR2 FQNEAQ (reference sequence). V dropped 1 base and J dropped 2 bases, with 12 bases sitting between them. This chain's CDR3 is CASSLEGGRGNQPQHF. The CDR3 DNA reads TGTGCCAGCAGCTTAGAGGGGGGGAGGGGCAATCAGCCCCAGCATTTT.

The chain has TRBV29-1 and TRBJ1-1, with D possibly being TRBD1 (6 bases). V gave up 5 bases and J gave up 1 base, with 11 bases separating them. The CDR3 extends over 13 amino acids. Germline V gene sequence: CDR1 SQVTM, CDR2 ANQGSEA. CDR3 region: CSVPGQTNTEAFF. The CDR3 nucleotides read TGCAGCGTTCCTGGACAGACGAACACTGAAGCTTTCTTT.

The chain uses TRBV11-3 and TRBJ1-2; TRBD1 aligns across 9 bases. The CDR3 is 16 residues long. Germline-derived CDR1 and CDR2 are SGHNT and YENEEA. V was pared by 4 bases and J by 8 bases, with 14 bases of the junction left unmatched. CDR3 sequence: CASSSLPGQGTGGYTF. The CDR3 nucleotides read TGTGCCAGCAGCTCCCTTCCGGGACAGGGAACTGGAGGCTACACCTTC.

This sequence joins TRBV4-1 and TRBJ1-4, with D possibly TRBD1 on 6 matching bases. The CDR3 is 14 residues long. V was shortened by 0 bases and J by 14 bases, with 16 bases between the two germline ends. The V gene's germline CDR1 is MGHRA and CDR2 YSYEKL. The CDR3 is CASSQERVQGGLFF. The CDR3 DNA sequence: TGCGCCAGCAGCCAAGAACGGGTACAGGGTGGCCTGTTTTTT.

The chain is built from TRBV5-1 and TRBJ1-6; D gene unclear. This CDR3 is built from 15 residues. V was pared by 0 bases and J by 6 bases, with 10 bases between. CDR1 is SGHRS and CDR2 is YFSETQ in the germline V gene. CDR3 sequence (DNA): TGCGCCAGCAGCTTGGGGAGCTCGGGTAATTCACCCCTCCACTTT. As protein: CASSLGSSGNSPLHF.

CDR3 loop: CASSVYGGTYNEQFF. The CDR3 DNA sequence: TGTGCCAGCAGCGTATATGGGGGAACCTACAATGAGCAGTTCTTC. The genes are TRBV9 and TRBJ2-1; tentatively, D is TRBD1 or TRBD2 (5 bases each). CDR3 length: 15 residues. Trimming pared 1 base from V and 2 bases from J, leaving 10 bases between. Germline V gene lookup returns CDR1 SGDLS and CDR2 YYNGEE.

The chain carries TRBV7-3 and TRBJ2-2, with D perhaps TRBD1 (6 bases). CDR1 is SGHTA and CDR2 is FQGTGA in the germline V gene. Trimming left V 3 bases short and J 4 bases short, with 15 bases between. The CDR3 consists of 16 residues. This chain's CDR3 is CASSFYQGGSTGELFF. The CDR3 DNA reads TGTGCCAGCAGCTTCTACCAAGGGGGTTCCACCGGGGAGCTGTTTTTT.

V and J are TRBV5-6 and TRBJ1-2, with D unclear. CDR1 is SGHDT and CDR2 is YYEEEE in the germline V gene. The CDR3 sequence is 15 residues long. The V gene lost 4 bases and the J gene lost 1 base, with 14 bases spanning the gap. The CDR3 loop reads CASSRRTEINYGYTF. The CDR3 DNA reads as TGTGCCAGCAGCCGCAGAACAGAGATTAACTATGGCTACACCTTC.

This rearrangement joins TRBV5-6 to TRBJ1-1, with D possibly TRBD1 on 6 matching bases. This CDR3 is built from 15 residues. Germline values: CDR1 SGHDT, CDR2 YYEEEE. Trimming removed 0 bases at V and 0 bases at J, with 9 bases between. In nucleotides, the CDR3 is TGTGCCAGCAGCTTGGCTAACAGGGTGAACACTGAAGCTTTCTTT. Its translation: CASSLANRVNTEAFF.

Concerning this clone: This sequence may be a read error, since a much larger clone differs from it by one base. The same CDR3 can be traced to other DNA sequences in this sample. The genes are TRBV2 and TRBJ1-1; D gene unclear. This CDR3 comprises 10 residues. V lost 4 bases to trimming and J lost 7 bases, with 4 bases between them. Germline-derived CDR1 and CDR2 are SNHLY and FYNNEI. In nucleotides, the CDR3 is TGTGCCAGCAGTGTTGGTGAAGCTTTCTTT. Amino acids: CASSVGEAFF.

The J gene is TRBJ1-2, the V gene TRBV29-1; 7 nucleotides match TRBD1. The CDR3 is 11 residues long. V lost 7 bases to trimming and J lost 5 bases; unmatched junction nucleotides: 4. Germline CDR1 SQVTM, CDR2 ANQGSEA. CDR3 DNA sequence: TGCAGCGGGGGACAGCTATATGGCTACACCTTC. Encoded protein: CSGGQLYGYTF.

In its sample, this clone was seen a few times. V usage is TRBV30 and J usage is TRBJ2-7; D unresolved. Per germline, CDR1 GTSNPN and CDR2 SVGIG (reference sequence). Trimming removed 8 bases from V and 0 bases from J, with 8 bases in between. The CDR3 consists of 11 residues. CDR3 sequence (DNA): TGTGCCCTAATGGACTCCTACGAGCAGTACTTC. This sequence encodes CALMDSYEQYF.

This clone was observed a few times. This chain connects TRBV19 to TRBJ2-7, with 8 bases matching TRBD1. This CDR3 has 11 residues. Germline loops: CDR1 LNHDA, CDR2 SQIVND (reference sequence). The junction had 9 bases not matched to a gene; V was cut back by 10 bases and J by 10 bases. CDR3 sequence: CATMDRENQYF. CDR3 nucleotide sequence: TGTGCCACTATGGACAGGGAGAATCAGTACTTC.

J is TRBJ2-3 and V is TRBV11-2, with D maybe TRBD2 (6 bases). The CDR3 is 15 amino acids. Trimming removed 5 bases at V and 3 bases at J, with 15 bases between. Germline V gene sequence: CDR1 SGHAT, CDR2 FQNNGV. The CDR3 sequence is CASSLSTRMTDTQYF. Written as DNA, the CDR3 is TGTGCCAGCAGCCTTTCGACTAGAATGACAGATACGCAGTATTTT.

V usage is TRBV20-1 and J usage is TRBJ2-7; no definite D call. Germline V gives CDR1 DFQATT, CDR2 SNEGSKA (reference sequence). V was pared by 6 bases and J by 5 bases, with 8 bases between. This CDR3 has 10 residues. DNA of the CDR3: TGCAGTGCGACCGACAACGAGCAGTACTTC. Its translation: CSATDNEQYF.

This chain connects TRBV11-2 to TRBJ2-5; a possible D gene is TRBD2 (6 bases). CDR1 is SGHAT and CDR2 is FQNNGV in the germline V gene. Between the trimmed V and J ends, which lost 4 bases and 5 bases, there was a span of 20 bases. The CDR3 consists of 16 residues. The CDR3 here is CASSYGGSQLGETQYF. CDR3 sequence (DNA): TGTGCCAGCAGCTATGGGGGGTCACAACTTGGGGAGACCCAGTACTTC.

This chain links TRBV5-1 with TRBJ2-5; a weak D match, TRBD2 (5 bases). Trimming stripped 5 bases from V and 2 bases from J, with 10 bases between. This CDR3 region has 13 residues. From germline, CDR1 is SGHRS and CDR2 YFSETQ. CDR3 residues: CASRAGGQETQYF. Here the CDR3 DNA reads TGCGCCAGCAGGGCGGGTGGGCAAGAGACCCAGTACTTC.

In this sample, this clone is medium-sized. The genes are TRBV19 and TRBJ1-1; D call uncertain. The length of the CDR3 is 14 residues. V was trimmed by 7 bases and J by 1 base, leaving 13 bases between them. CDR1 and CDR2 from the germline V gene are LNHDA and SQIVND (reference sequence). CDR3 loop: CASTQTTQNTEAFF. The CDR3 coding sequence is TGTGCCAGTACTCAAACCACCCAGAACACTGAAGCTTTCTTT.